These T cell receptor beta chains were read from a single sample in a study of human T cells and chemical hapten exposure. TCRdb analysed the 5' RACE reads with MiXCR anew, one entry per CDR3 protein. The repertoire holds about 110,000 distinct CDR3 sequences, with around a fifth as singletons. The source of these receptors is a human donor in good health. Both conserved end residues are part of each CDR3. The D gene is left open where the match is weak. A row's size may be missing; if present it is once, few, many or a size class.

>TRBV27|TRBJ2-7|few|12|-
CASSGSLYEQYF
TGTGCCAGCAGTGGCAGTCTATACGAGCAGTACTTC
>TRBV6-5|TRBJ2-7|-|16|TRBD2
CASRETGTSGAYEQYF
TGTGCCAGCAGGGAAACCGGGACTAGCGGCGCCTACGAGCAGTACTTC
>TRBV2|TRBJ2-3|few|15|TRBD2
CASSVLAGDADTQYF
TGTGCCAGCAGTGTTCTTGCGGGAGATGCGGATACGCAGTATTTT
>TRBV5-1|TRBJ2-2|-|18|TRBD2
CASSLGTSGRGNTGELFF
TGCGCCAGCAGCTTAGGGACTAGCGGGAGAGGGAACACCGGGGAGCTGTTTTTT
>TRBV6-6|TRBJ1-5|once|13|-
CASSYSSGQPQHF
TGTGCCAGCAGTTACTCTTCGGGTCAGCCCCAGCATTTT
>TRBV29-1|TRBJ1-5|-|13|-
CSVGLGSDQPQHF
TGCAGCGTTGGTCTGGGTAGCGATCAGCCCCAGCATTTT
>TRBV13|TRBJ2-7|few|15|-
CASSPTGHRVNEQYF
TGTGCCAGCAGCCCCACGGGTCACAGGGTGAACGAGCAGTACTTC
>TRBV11-2|TRBJ2-3|-|14|-
CASRFWDTMDTQYF
TGTGCCAGCAGATTTTGGGATACCATGGATACGCAGTATTTT
>TRBV20-1|TRBJ2-7|-|14|TRBD2
CSAIPPGLAPEQYF
TGCAGTGCGATTCCACCGGGACTAGCGCCCGAGCAGTACTTC
>TRBV4-1|TRBJ2-7|-|14|-
CASSNSVERYEQYF
TGCGCCAGCAGCAACAGCGTTGAGCGGTACGAGCAGTACTTC
>TRBV9|TRBJ2-3|-|14|-
CASSVEAPTDTQYF
TGTGCCAGCAGCGTAGAGGCCCCAACAGATACGCAGTATTTT
>TRBV7-2|TRBJ2-1|-|16|TRBD1
CASSFTPGQGENEQFF
TGTGCCAGCAGCTTCACTCCGGGACAGGGTGAGAATGAGCAGTTCTTC
>TRBV11-2|TRBJ1-1|-|15|-
CASTTKWSGNTEAFF
TGTGCCAGCACCACCAAGTGGTCAGGGAACACTGAAGCTTTCTTT
>TRBV27|TRBJ1-1|few|13|-
CASSLGPGAEAFF
TGTGCCAGCAGTTTAGGGCCGGGGGCTGAAGCTTTCTTT
>TRBV6-1|TRBJ2-3|few|16|-
CASRALMNLGTDTQYF
TGTGCCAGCAGGGCCTTAATGAACTTGGGGACAGATACGCAGTATTTT
>TRBV20-1|TRBJ2-3|-|15|TRBD2
CSARDPLAGVDTQYF
TGCAGTGCTAGAGATCCCCTAGCGGGAGTAGATACGCAGTATTTT
>TRBV13|TRBJ2-3|few|19|-
CASSFRPGEVARPTDTQYF
TGTGCCAGCAGCTTTAGGCCGGGTGAGGTAGCGCGACCTACAGATACGCAGTATTTT
>TRBV7-9|TRBJ2-1|few|17|TRBD2
CASSLPPGLASYNEQFF
TGTGCCAGCAGCTTACCCCCGGGACTAGCATCCTACAATGAGCAGTTCTTC
>TRBV5-6|TRBJ2-7|-|17|-
CASSFGPTGLTAYEQYF
TGTGCCAGCAGCTTTGGACCCACCGGACTAACTGCCTACGAGCAGTACTTC
>TRBV29-1|TRBJ1-6|few|13|-
CSVGDGYNSPLHF
TGCAGCGTTGGGGACGGATATAATTCACCCCTCCACTTT
>TRBV5-6|TRBJ2-1|-|16|-
CASSFPRDNSYNEQFF
TGTGCCAGCAGCTTCCCACGCGACAACTCCTACAATGAGCAGTTCTTC
>TRBV28|TRBJ1-5|-|16|-
CASSTRTDYGNQPQHF
TGTGCCAGCAGTACCCGGACAGATTACGGCAATCAGCCCCAGCATTTT
>TRBV29-1|TRBJ1-2|-|12|-
CSVETGKFGYTF
TGCAGCGTTGAAACAGGGAAGTTTGGCTACACCTTC
>TRBV5-1|TRBJ2-5|few|14|TRBD2
CASGLAGGAETQYF
TGCGCCAGCGGACTAGCGGGAGGAGCTGAGACCCAGTACTTC
>TRBV3-1|TRBJ2-5|few|13|-
CASSRGTQETQYF
TGTGCCAGCAGCCGGGGGACCCAAGAGACCCAGTACTTC
>TRBV28|TRBJ2-3|-|16|TRBD2
CASSFFSAGSTDTQYF
TGTGCCAGCAGTTTCTTCTCAGCGGGGAGCACAGATACGCAGTATTTT
>TRBV11-2|TRBJ1-1|-|16|TRBD1
CASSSRTGSEWGQAFF
TGTGCCAGCAGTTCCAGGACAGGGAGCGAATGGGGCCAAGCTTTCTTT
>TRBV20-1|TRBJ2-1|-|21|TRBD2
CTARIRQGSGLAGGSYNEQFF
TGCACTGCTAGGATACGACAGGGGTCCGGACTAGCGGGAGGCTCCTACAATGAGCAGTTCTTC
>TRBV12-3/TRBV12-4|TRBJ1-5|-|16|-
CASRPTGGNSNQPQHF
TGTGCCAGCAGACCCACCGGGGGGAATAGCAATCAGCCCCAGCATTTT
>TRBV6-5|TRBJ1-1|many|13|-
CASFRRRQREAFF
TGTGCCAGTTTCAGGAGGCGCCAGCGTGAAGCTTTCTTT
>TRBV6-5|TRBJ1-3|few|16|-
CASSSLDGSSGNTIYF
TGTGCCAGCAGTTCGTTGGACGGAAGCTCTGGAAACACCATATATTTT
>TRBV2|TRBJ2-1|-|16|TRBD2
CASRKTWLAGTNEQFF
TGTGCCAGCCGGAAAACTTGGCTAGCGGGAACCAATGAGCAGTTCTTC
>TRBV10-3|TRBJ2-2|-|13|TRBD1
CALRGQNTGELFF
TGTGCCCTAAGGGGGCAGAACACCGGGGAGCTGTTTTTT
>TRBV7-7|TRBJ1-1|-|12|-
CAGLQTNTEAFF
TGTGCAGGACTTCAGACGAACACTGAAGCTTTCTTT
>TRBV11-2|TRBJ1-3|-|15|TRBD1
CASSPRGHTGNTIYF
TGTGCCAGCAGCCCTAGGGGGCACACTGGAAACACCATATATTTT
>TRBV12-3/TRBV12-4|TRBJ1-1|few|11|-
CASSFEAEAFF
TGTGCCAGCAGTTTCGAGGCTGAAGCTTTCTTT
>TRBV6-1|TRBJ1-1|-|13|TRBD1
CASTSFQGAEAFF
TGTGCCAGCACCTCGTTTCAGGGGGCCGAAGCTTTCTTT
>TRBV5-1|TRBJ2-4|few|17|-
CASSSVGGLVAKNIQYF
TGCGCCAGCAGCTCCGTAGGGGGGCTGGTGGCCAAAAACATTCAGTACTTC
>TRBV2|TRBJ1-1|-|13|-
CASSPSVGTEAFF
TGTGCCAGCAGCCCTAGCGTGGGGACTGAAGCTTTCTTT
>TRBV29-1|TRBJ2-3|-|15|-
CSVELGERGTDTQYF
TGCAGCGTTGAATTAGGGGAGAGGGGCACAGATACGCAGTATTTT
>TRBV12-3/TRBV12-4|TRBJ1-1|few|16|-
CASSLGFGQGGTEAFF
TGTGCCAGCAGTTTAGGTTTCGGGCAGGGAGGCACTGAAGCTTTCTTT
>TRBV28|TRBJ2-1|-|17|-
CASSLSLILKPYNEQFF
TGTGCCAGCAGTTTATCTTTGATCCTCAAACCTTACAATGAGCAGTTCTTC
>TRBV30|TRBJ2-3|-|19|TRBD2
CAWSVRGSGRPDPTDTQYF
TGTGCCTGGAGTGTACGGGGTAGCGGGAGGCCAGACCCCACAGATACGCAGTATTTT
>TRBV7-9|TRBJ1-1|-|13|-
CASSYLQNTEAFF
TGTGCCAGCAGCTATCTGCAGAACACTGAAGCTTTCTTT
>TRBV9|TRBJ2-2|-|14|-
CASSANANTGELFF
TGTGCCAGCAGCGCCAATGCGAACACCGGGGAGCTGTTTTTT
>TRBV3-1|TRBJ2-3|-|14|TRBD2
CASSQDASGRTQYF
TGTGCCAGCAGCCAAGATGCTAGCGGGAGAACGCAGTATTTT
>TRBV20-1|TRBJ2-1|-|16|-
CSARGPQGGGAAEQFF
TGCAGTGCTAGGGGCCCTCAGGGGGGCGGGGCGGCTGAGCAGTTCTTC
>TRBV5-1|TRBJ2-3|many|16|TRBD2
CASSLGTSGTLDTQYF
TGCGCCAGCAGCTTGGGGACTAGCGGGACCCTAGATACGCAGTATTTT
>TRBV25-1|TRBJ2-7|-|16|TRBD1
CASSEVRGQGLREQYF
TGTGCCAGCAGTGAAGTTCGGGGACAGGGACTACGGGAGCAGTACTTC
>TRBV7-2|TRBJ2-3|-|17|TRBD2
CASSIAGSGLGRNTQYF
TGTGCCAGCAGCATTGCTGGTAGCGGGCTGGGACGGAATACGCAGTATTTT
>TRBV4-1|TRBJ1-2|-|15|-
CASSHPLLRWGGYTF
TGCGCCAGCAGCCATCCACTTCTACGGTGGGGTGGCTACACCTTC
>TRBV24-1|TRBJ2-1|-|14|-
CATSDTGQSNEQFF
TGTGCCACCAGTGATACGGGACAAAGCAATGAGCAGTTCTTC
>TRBV3-1|TRBJ1-3|few|17|TRBD1
CASSHLTGILSGNTIYF
TGTGCCAGCAGCCACCTGACAGGGATCCTCTCTGGAAACACCATATATTTT